This TCR beta chain was sequenced in a study of T cells in Graves' hyperthyroidism and ophthalmopathy. Study observations and caveats: Blood also contained most expanded thyroid clonotypes above 0.001. The model made its ophthalmopathy prediction, and onset followed a median approximately 6 months later.

This clonotype was detected ten times or more. No antigen is known for it. Amplification yielded TCR beta CDR3 regions, with RNA transcripts as the source. A set of HTBI primers served as the primers for a first-round RT-PCR of the TCR CDR3. TCRdb independently ran MiXCR on the multiplex PCR reads; one entry per CDR3 protein. The sample includes more than 500,000 distinct CDR3 sequences, roughly 15% seen only once; the top ten take approximately 4.3%. At least 3 on the Clinical Activity Score was recorded for ophthalmopathy patients, who also had NOSPECS grade at least 4 and duration under 3 months. Approximately 10 ml of fresh peripheral blood supplied the PBMCs. This sequence was found in a woman aged 40 to 50 with Graves' ophthalmopathy. Sequencing used blood.

The CDR3 DNA is TGCAGCGCCTTGGGGGGCGAAGAGACCCAGTACTTC. Translation: CSALGGEETQYF. The gene calls are TRBV29-1 and TRBJ2-5; the D gene could be TRBD1 or TRBD2 (6 bases each). Germline V lookup: CDR1 SQVTM, CDR2 ANQGSEA. CDR3 length: 12 amino acids. Trimming stripped 7 bases from V and 3 bases from J, with 12 bases between.